Below, 19 T cell receptor beta chains from the same sample are listed, as sequenced in a study of cytomegalovirus exposure and HLA in healthy donors. The PCR ran on 60 Vbeta and 13 Jbeta primers. Generated by immunoSEQ multiplex PCR, the TCRdb table keeps only in-frame clones and is missing some. Here the sample spans some 120,000 clones, over 75% being singletons. Sequencing was performed on PBMCs. These receptors all come from a man aged 50 to 59 in good health and CMV-seronegative.

The chain is built from TRBV28 and TRBJ2-7; tentative D call: TRBD2 (5 bases). The CDR3 extends over 16 amino acids. Germline loops: CDR1 MDHEN, CDR2 SYDVKM. V was cut by 5 bases and J by 5 bases, with 22 bases left in between. For the CDR3, the DNA is TGTGCCAGCAGTCCGATTGGACTCTTGGGTAGCCACGAGCAGTACTTC. It codes for CASSPIGLLGSHEQYF.

The CDR3 sequence: CASSPQGMNTEAFF. The CDR3 DNA sequence: TGTGCCAGCAGTCCTCAGGGAATGAACACTGAAGCTTTCTTT. The chain joins TRBV2 to TRBJ1-1; D is possibly TRBD1 (5 bases). The germline gives CDR1 SNHLY, CDR2 FYNNEI. This CDR3 has 14 amino acids. Trimming pared 5 bases from V and 0 bases from J, leaving 10 bases between.

About this clone: Other DNA variants within this sample encode the same CDR3. This chain connects TRBV7-9 to TRBJ2-1; 8 bases are a match to TRBD2. CDR1 and CDR2 (germline): SEHNR, FQNEAQ (reference sequence). J lost 0 bases, V lost 6 bases, and 4 bases had no gene match. This CDR3 comprises 15 residues. CDR3 region: CASSLSGTSYNEQFF. CDR3 sequence (DNA): TGTGCCAGCAGTCTTAGCGGGACCTCCTACAATGAGCAGTTCTTC.

The rearrangement joins TRBV5-1 to TRBJ1-5; D is unclear. V lost 4 bases, J lost 6 bases, and 17 bases lay in between. Germline loops: CDR1 SGHRS, CDR2 YFSETQ. The CDR3 length is 15 residues. CDR3 DNA: TGCGCCAGCAGCCGAGGTGGCGGTCCGGGTCAGCCCCAGCATTTT. Its translation is CASSRGGGPGQPQHF.

The V and J genes are TRBV7-9 and TRBJ2-1; D not certain. Trimming left V 5 bases short and J 0 bases short, with 14 bases between. Germline V lookup: CDR1 SEHNR, CDR2 FQNEAQ (reference sequence). The CDR3 length is 16 residues. The CDR3 DNA reads TGTGCCAGCAGCCGTAACTTCCTCGGCTCCTACAATGAGCAGTTCTTC. This gives the protein CASSRNFLGSYNEQFF.

This clone appeared once. This CDR3 is also generated by other DNA sequences in the sample. The chain couples TRBV28 to TRBJ1-2, with 10 bases aligning to TRBD1. The germline V gene has CDR1 MDHEN and CDR2 SYDVKM. V was clipped by 5 bases and J by 2 bases; unmatched bases: 5. The CDR3 covers 15 residues. CDR3 sequence reads: CASSGLGQGNYGYTF. The CDR3 DNA is TGTGCCAGCAGTGGTTTGGGACAGGGGAACTATGGCTACACCTTC.

The V gene is TRBV19, the J gene TRBJ2-3, with D perhaps matching TRBD1 (5 bases). The germline V gene has CDR1 LNHDA and CDR2 SQIVND (reference sequence). The length of the CDR3 is 14 residues. Trimming took off 1 base at V and 1 base at J, with 6 bases between the two ends. The CDR3 region is CASSIVQGTDTQYF. The CDR3 bases are TGTGCCAGTAGTATAGTACAGGGCACAGATACGCAGTATTTT.

The chain has TRBV5-1 and TRBJ2-1; 10 bases line up with TRBD2. Germline CDR1 reads SGHRS; CDR2 reads YFSETQ. CDR3 length equals 15 residues. V trimming: 4 bases; J trimming: 5 bases; junction bases outside the gene matches: 6. The CDR3 sequence: CASSLTSGAHNEQFF. The CDR3 region has the DNA TGCGCCAGCAGCCTAACTAGCGGGGCCCACAATGAGCAGTTCTTC.

The gene calls are TRBV5-1 and TRBJ2-5; 14 bases are a match to TRBD2. Looked up from germline, CDR1 is SGHRS and CDR2 is YFSETQ. Losses at the gene ends were 4 bases for V and 3 bases for J; bases not matched to a gene: 2. The CDR3 consists of 15 residues. The CDR3 nucleotides are TGCGCCAGCAGCAGGGGACTAGCGGGAGAAGAGACCCAGTACTTC. It translates to CASSRGLAGEETQYF.

This chain uses TRBV28 with TRBJ2-1; 9 nucleotides align to TRBD2. Trimming at V came to 8 bases and at J to 7 bases, leaving 12 bases not matched to a gene. From germline, CDR1 is MDHEN and CDR2 SYDVKM. CDR3 size: 15 residues. DNA for the CDR3: TGTGCCAGCGGAAGACGTAGCGGGAGCAGGAATGAGCAGTTCTTC. This sequence encodes CASGRRSGSRNEQFF.

The chain joins TRBV5-1 to TRBJ1-2, with D maybe TRBD1 (6 bases). The ends were cut back, 5 bases at V and 8 bases at J, with 19 bases in the middle. This CDR3 comprises 14 residues. In germline, CDR1 is SGHRS, CDR2 YFSETQ. This chain's CDR3 is CASSTGPGVGGYTF. In nucleotides, the CDR3 is TGCGCCAGCAGTACCGGGCCAGGGGTAGGCGGCTACACCTTC. Together with reference TRBV5-1 and TRBJ1-2, the CDR3 gives the full variable domain: KAGVTQTPRYLIKTRGQQVTLSCSPISGHRSVSWYQQTPGQGLQFLFEYFSETQRNKGNFPGRFSGRQFSNSRSEMNVSTLELGDSALYLCASSTGPGVGGYTFGSGTRLTVV.

This sequence joins TRBV7-3 and TRBJ2-2; the match to TRBD2 covers 12 bases. After removal of 5 bases from V and 6 bases from J, the junction contained 7 bases not matched to a gene. In germline, CDR1 is SGHTA, CDR2 FQGTGA. CDR3 size: 16 residues. CDR3 DNA sequence: TGTGCCAGCAGCCGGACTAGCGGGGACTTACCCGGGGAGCTGTTTTTT. Amino acids: CASSRTSGDLPGELFF.

The chain joins TRBV11-2 to TRBJ2-1; 9 nucleotides match TRBD1. Germline trimming cut 5 bases from V and 3 bases from J; bases unmatched to any gene: 8. The CDR3 runs to 16 residues. Germline V gives CDR1 SGHAT, CDR2 FQNNGV. The CDR3 region has the DNA TGTGCCAGCAGCGTTACCGGGACAGGGATCTACAATGAGCAGTTCTTC. It encodes CASSVTGTGIYNEQFF. Full variable domain (rest looked up from reference TRBV11-2 and TRBJ2-1): EAGVAQSPRYKIIEKRQSVAFWCNPISGHATLYWYQQILGQGPKLLIQFQNNGVVDDSQLPKDRFSAERLKGVDSTLKIQPAKLEDSAVYLCASSVTGTGIYNEQFFGPGTRLTVL.

This sequence joins TRBV19 and TRBJ2-1, with 7 bases identical to TRBD2. The CDR3 is made up of 15 amino acids. The V gene end was trimmed by 5 bases and the J gene end by 2 bases; junction bases not matched to a gene: 6. Germline CDR1 LNHDA, CDR2 SQIVND (reference sequence). The CDR3 DNA sequence: TGTGCCAGTAGTCCTTACGGGGGGACCTACAATGAGCAGTTCTTC. Translation: CASSPYGGTYNEQFF.

V and J are TRBV6-5 and TRBJ2-7; TRBD1 matches at 8 bases. CDR3 length equals 15 residues. The junction had 8 bases not matched to a gene; V was cut back by 2 bases and J by 5 bases. Germline assignment: CDR1 MNHEY and CDR2 SVGAGI. This CDR3 reads CASSYVRTGHHEQYF. The CDR3 DNA reads as TGTGCCAGCAGTTACGTTAGGACAGGGCACCACGAGCAGTACTTC.

The chain combines TRBV28 with TRBJ2-1; 10 positions agree with TRBD2. The junction had 7 bases not matched to a gene; V was cut back by 10 bases and J by 1 base. Germline CDR1 reads MDHEN; CDR2 reads SYDVKM. This CDR3 has 15 residues. The CDR3: CAIRTSGFSYNEQFF. CDR3 bases: TGTGCCATCAGGACTAGCGGTTTTTCCTACAATGAGCAGTTCTTC.

The chain joins TRBV27 to TRBJ2-7, with 7 bases lining up with TRBD1. Losses at the gene ends were 8 bases for V and 5 bases for J; bases not matched to a gene: 3. Germline-derived CDR1 and CDR2 are MNHEY and SMNVEV (reference sequence). This CDR3 spans 11 amino acids. The CDR3 loop is CASYRGNEQYF. The CDR3 DNA reads as TGTGCCAGCTACAGGGGTAACGAGCAGTACTTC.

J is TRBJ2-2 and V is TRBV29-1; 12 nucleotides line up with TRBD1. The germline V gene encodes CDR1 SQVTM and CDR2 ANQGSEA. This CDR3 region has 19 residues. V was clipped by 4 bases and J by 4 bases; unmatched bases: 16. CDR3 nucleotides: TGCAGCGTTGCCCGACTTGAACATCGGGACAGGGGGCCCACCGGGGAGCTGTTTTTT. Its translation: CSVARLEHRDRGPTGELFF.

The V gene is TRBV28, the J gene TRBJ2-2; D perhaps matches TRBD1 (5 bases). Trimming stripped 4 bases from V and 5 bases from J, with 17 bases between. Per the germline V gene, CDR1 is MDHEN and CDR2 is SYDVKM. This CDR3 has 16 residues. The CDR3 sequence: CASSYPQGSQTGELFF. CDR3 coding DNA: TGTGCCAGCAGTTACCCGCAGGGTAGTCAGACCGGGGAGCTGTTTTTT.